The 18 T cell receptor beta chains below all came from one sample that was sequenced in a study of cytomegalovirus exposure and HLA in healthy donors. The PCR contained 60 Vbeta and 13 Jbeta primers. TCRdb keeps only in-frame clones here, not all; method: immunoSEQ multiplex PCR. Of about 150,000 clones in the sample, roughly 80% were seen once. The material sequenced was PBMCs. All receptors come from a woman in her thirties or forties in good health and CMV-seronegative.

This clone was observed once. CDR3 DNA sequence: TGTGCCAGCAGTGAAGGGACAGCCGTGCAAGAGACCCAGTACTTC. Protein product: CASSEGTAVQETQYF. The chain joins TRBV2 to TRBJ2-5, with D perhaps TRBD1 (6 bases). Germline V gene lookup returns CDR1 SNHLY and CDR2 FYNNEI. This CDR3 has 15 residues. Trimming pared 1 base from V and 2 bases from J, leaving 11 bases between.

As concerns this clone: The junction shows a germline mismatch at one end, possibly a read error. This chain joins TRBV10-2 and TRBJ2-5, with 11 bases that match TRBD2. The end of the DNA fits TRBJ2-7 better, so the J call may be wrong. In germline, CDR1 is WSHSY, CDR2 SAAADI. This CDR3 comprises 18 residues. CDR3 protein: CASSEWDFLAGGSYEQYF. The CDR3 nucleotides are TGCGCCAGCAGCGAGTGGGACTTTCTAGCGGGAGGTTCCTACGAGCAGTACTTC.

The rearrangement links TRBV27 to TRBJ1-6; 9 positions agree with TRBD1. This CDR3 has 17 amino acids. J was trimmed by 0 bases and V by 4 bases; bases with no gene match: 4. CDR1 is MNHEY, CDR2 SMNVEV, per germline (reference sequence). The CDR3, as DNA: TGTGCCAGCAGTTGGGGGACAGGGCGCTCCTATAATTCACCCCTCCACTTT. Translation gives CASSWGTGRSYNSPLHF.

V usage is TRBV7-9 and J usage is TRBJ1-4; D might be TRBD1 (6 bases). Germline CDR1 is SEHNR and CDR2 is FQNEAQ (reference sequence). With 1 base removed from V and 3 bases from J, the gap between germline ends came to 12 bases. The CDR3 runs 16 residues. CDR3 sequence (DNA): TGTGCCAGCAGCTTAGAGGGGGGGAAGGCTAATGAAAAACTGTTTTTT. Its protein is CASSLEGGKANEKLFF.

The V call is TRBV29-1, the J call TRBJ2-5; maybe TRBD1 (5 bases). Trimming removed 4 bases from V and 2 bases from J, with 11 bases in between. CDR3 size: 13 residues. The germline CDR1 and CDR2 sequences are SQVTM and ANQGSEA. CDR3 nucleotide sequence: TGCAGCGTTGTCAGGGTTTCACAAGAGACCCAGTACTTC. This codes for CSVVRVSQETQYF.

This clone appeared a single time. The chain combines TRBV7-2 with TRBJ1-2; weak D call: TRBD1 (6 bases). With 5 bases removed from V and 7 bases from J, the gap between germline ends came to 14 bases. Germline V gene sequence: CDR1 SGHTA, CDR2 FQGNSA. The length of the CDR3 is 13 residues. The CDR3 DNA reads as TGTGCCAGCAGCCCTAGCCCCAGGGGTGGCTACACCTTC. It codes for CASSPSPRGGYTF. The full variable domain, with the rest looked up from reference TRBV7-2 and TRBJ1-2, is GAGVSQSPSNKVTEKGKDVELRCDPISGHTALYWYRQSLGQGLEFLIYFQGNSAPDKSGLPSDRFSAERTGGSVSTLTIQRTQQEDSAVYLCASSPSPRGGYTFGSGTRLTVV.

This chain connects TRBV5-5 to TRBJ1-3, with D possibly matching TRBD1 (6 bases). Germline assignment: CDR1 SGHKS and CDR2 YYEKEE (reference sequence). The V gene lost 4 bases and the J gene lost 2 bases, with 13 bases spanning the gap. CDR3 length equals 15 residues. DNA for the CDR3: TGTGCCAGCAGCCCCGATACAGGGACTGGAAACACCATATATTTT. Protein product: CASSPDTGTGNTIYF. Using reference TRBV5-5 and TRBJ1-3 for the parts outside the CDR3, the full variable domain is DAGVTQSPTHLIKTRGQQVTLRCSPISGHKSVSWYQQVLGQGPQFIFQYYEKEERGRGNFPDRFSARQFPNYSSELNVNALLLGDSALYLCASSPDTGTGNTIYFGEGSWLTVV.

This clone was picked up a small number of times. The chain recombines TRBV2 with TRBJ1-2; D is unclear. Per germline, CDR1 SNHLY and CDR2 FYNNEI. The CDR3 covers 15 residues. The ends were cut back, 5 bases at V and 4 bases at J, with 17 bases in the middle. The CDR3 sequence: CASSYAALGSYGYTF. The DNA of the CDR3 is TGTGCCAGCAGTTATGCGGCCTTAGGGAGCTATGGCTACACCTTC.

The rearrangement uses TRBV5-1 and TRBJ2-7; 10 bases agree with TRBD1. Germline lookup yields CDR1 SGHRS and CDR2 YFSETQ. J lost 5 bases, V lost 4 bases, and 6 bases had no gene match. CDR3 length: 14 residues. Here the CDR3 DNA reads TGCGCCAGCAGCCGGGACAGGGGTGGGGACGAGCAGTACTTC. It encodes CASSRDRGGDEQYF. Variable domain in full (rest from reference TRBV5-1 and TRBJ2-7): KAGVTQTPRYLIKTRGQQVTLSCSPISGHRSVSWYQQTPGQGLQFLFEYFSETQRNKGNFPGRFSGRQFSNSRSEMNVSTLELGDSALYLCASSRDRGGDEQYFGPGTRLTVT.

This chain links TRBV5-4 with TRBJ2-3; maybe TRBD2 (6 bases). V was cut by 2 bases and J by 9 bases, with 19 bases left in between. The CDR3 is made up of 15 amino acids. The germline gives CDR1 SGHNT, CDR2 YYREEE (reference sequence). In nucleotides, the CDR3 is TGTGCCAGCAGCTTAAGGGACTTGCACAGAATAACGCAGTATTTT. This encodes CASSLRDLHRITQYF.

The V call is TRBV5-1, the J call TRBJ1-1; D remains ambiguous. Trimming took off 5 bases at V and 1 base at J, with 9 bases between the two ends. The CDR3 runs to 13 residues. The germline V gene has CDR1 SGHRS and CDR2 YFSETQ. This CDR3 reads CASRPGPNTEAFF. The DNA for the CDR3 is TGCGCCAGCAGACCAGGTCCGAACACTGAAGCTTTCTTT.

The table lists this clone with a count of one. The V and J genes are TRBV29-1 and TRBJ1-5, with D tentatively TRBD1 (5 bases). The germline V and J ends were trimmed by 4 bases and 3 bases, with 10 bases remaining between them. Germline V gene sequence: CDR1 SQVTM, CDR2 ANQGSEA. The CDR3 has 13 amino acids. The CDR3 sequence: CSVGQGFNQPQHF. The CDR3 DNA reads TGCAGCGTTGGGCAGGGTTTCAATCAGCCCCAGCATTTT. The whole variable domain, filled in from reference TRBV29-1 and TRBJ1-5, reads SAVISQKPSRDICQRGTSLTIQCQVDSQVTMMFWYRQQPGQSLTLIATANQGSEATYESGFVIDKFPISRPNLTFSTLTVSNMSPEDSSIYLCSVGQGFNQPQHFGDGTRLSIL.

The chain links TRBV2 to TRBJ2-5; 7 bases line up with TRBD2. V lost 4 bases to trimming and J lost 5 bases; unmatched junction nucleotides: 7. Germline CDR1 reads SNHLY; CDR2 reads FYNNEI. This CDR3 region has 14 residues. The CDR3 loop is CASSGLAPLETQYF. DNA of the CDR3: TGTGCCAGCAGTGGACTAGCTCCGCTGGAGACCCAGTACTTC.

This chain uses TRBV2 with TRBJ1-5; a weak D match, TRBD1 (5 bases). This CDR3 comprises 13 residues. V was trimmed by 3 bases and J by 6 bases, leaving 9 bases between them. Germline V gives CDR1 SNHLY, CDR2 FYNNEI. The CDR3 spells CASSDRVGQPQHF. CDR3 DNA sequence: TGTGCCAGCAGTGACAGGGTAGGTCAGCCCCAGCATTTT.

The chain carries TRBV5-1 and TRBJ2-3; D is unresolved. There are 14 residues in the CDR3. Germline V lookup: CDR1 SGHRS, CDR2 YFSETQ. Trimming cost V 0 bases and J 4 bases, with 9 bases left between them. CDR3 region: CASSLVYYADTQYF. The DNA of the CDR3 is TGCGCCAGCAGCTTGGTTTACTACGCAGATACGCAGTATTTT.

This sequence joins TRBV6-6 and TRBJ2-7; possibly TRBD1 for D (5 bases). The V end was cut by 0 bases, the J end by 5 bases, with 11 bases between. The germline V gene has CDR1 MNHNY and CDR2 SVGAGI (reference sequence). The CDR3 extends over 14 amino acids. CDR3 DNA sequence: TGTGCCAGCAGTTACTCGGCAGGGCGGAACGAGCAGTACTTC. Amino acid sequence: CASSYSAGRNEQYF.

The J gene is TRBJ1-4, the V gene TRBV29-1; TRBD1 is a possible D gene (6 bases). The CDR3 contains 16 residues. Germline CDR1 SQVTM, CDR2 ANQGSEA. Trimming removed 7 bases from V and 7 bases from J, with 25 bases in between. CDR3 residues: CSAGGLHGGPVEKLFF. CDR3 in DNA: TGCAGCGCTGGGGGCCTCCACGGGGGGCCGGTTGAAAAACTGTTTTTT.

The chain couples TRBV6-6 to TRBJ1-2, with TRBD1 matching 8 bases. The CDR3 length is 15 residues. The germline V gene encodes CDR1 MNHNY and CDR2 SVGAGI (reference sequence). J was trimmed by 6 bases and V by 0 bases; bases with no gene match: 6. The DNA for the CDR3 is TGTGCCAGCAGTTACTCGACCTGGACAGGGCATGGCTACACCTTC. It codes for CASSYSTWTGHGYTF.